Here is one TCR beta chain with its context. Its antigen remains unidentified. Profiling relied on immunoSEQ multiplex PCR, and the TCRdb table lists in-frame clones only, not all of them. The data show about 2 million clones, about 95% seen once. Germline V gene sequence: CDR1 SGHRS, CDR2 YFSETQ. V was pared by 5 bases and J by 4 bases, with 18 bases between. The CDR3 covers 15 residues. This record comes from a study of shared clonotypes between healthy human individuals. The wider study: Per donor, three plates held CD4 naive cells, three held CD4 memory, two held CD8 naive and one held CD8 memory.

Findings of the study overall: Depth of sequencing was expected to influence donor clonotype sharing. Relative to memory subsets, naive subsets generally showed larger estimated richness. Some naive CD4 clonotypes, around 5%, turned up in common across several donors.

Naive CD8 populations comprised CD45RO-negative cells positively selected for CCR7, excluding terminally differentiated effector memory CD45RA+ cells. Sequencing input: naive CD8+ T cells sorted from blood. The chain carries TRBV5-1 and TRBJ2-5; TRBD2 might be the D (5 bases). The clonotype comes from a man between 18 and 35 years old in good health. The CDR3 region is CASSPGSGWVETQYF. The CDR3 DNA reads TGCGCCAGCAGTCCTGGATCGGGGTGGGTAGAGACCCAGTACTTC.